This entry lists 25 T cell receptor beta chains sequenced from one sample in a study of T-cell memory formation after mild COVID-19. TCRdb fed the 5' RACE reads into MiXCR, producing one record per CDR3 protein. Of 85,000 to 120,000 distinct CDR3 sequences detected, about 18% appear once; the ten largest clones hold 28%. Sequenced material: PBMCs or a T cell subset sorted from them (not recorded which). The source of these receptors is an adult woman who had mild COVID-19 (a few samples of this study predate the infection). Cell type and time point are not known.

This clonotype was seen more than once but under ten times. The chain employs TRBV12-3 or TRBV12-4 and TRBJ2-1, with a possible D match to TRBD2 (6 bases). Trimming removed 3 bases from V and 8 bases from J, with 14 bases in between. The CDR3 sequence is 14 residues long. DNA of the CDR3: TGTGCCAGCAGTTTTGGGCGGGACGGCCATGAGCAGTTCTTC. Protein sequence: CASSFGRDGHEQFF.

The chain carries TRBV29-1 and TRBJ2-7; D unclear. The CDR3 is made up of 12 amino acids. V lost 6 bases to trimming and J lost 3 bases, with 12 bases between them. CDR1 is SQVTM, CDR2 ANQGSEA, per germline. CDR3 protein: CSVGPSGYEQYF. CDR3 sequence (DNA): TGCAGCGTGGGCCCATCGGGCTACGAGCAGTACTTC.

The chain links TRBV6-5 to TRBJ2-3; D remains unclear. This CDR3 is 12 amino acids long. V was trimmed by 7 bases and J by 5 bases, leaving 10 bases between them. Germline CDR1 MNHEY, CDR2 SVGAGI. The CDR3 nucleotides are TGTGCCAGCAATTCAAAGCGAGATACGCAGTATTTT. This encodes CASNSKRDTQYF.

This clonotype was detected a few times. The rearrangement joins TRBV5-1 to TRBJ1-6, with a weak D call TRBD1 (5 bases). The CDR3 sequence is 14 residues long. The V and J ends lost 4 bases and 5 bases respectively, with 10 bases between them. Germline CDR1 SGHRS, CDR2 YFSETQ. For the CDR3, the DNA is TGCGCCAGCAGCCAGTTGGGGGATAATTCACCCCTCCACTTT. This sequence encodes CASSQLGDNSPLHF.

This clonotype was seen more than once but under ten times. The rearrangement joins TRBV5-6 to TRBJ2-3; D unresolved. CDR3 length: 16 residues. The V end was cut by 4 bases, the J end by 3 bases, with 18 bases between. The germline CDR1 and CDR2 sequences are SGHDT and YYEEEE. The CDR3 loop reads CASSPDQVPTTDTQYF. For the CDR3, the DNA is TGTGCCAGCAGCCCTGACCAGGTTCCCACAACAGATACGCAGTATTTT.

This clonotype was found a few times. V gene TRBV4-1 combines with J gene TRBJ1-5; 7 bases line up with TRBD1. Trimming removed 1 base from V and 5 bases from J; junction bases left unmatched: 8. Germline V gene data show CDR1 as MGHRA and CDR2 as YSYEKL. The CDR3 is 16 amino acids. The CDR3 DNA reads TGCGCCAGCAGCCAAGTTTTCCGGGACAGTTATCAGCCCCAGCATTTT. Translation: CASSQVFRDSYQPQHF.

This chain uses TRBV7-9 with TRBJ1-5; weak D call: TRBD1 (5 bases). Germline CDR1 is SEHNR and CDR2 is FQNEAQ (reference sequence). The CDR3 contains 14 residues. Trimming left V 4 bases short and J 2 bases short, with 9 bases between. This CDR3 reads CASSSGHRNQPQHF. CDR3 nucleotide sequence: TGTGCCAGCAGCTCCGGACACCGCAATCAGCCCCAGCATTTT.

The chain couples TRBV11-2 to TRBJ2-1; 8 bases align to TRBD1. The trim removed 5 bases at V and 8 bases at J, leaving 8 bases unmatched. The CDR3 has 14 amino acids. Germline CDR1 and CDR2: SGHAT and FQNNGV. The chain's CDR3 is CASSMRTGWHEQFF. CDR3 nucleotides: TGTGCCAGCAGCATGAGGACAGGGTGGCATGAGCAGTTCTTC.

The V gene is TRBV9, the J gene TRBJ2-7; D not certain. The CDR3 covers 11 residues. Deletions cut 3 bases from V and 2 bases from J, with 3 bases between. From germline, CDR1 is SGDLS and CDR2 YYNGEE. CDR3 sequence (DNA): TGTGCCAGCAGCGAGACCTACGAGCAGTACTTC. It codes for CASSETYEQYF.

This clonotype was observed a handful of times. The chain combines TRBV4-3 with TRBJ2-7; TRBD2 agrees at 9 bases. Germline V gives CDR1 LGHNA, CDR2 YSLEER. Losses at the gene ends were 4 bases for V and 2 bases for J; bases not matched to a gene: 9. CDR3 length equals 16 residues. In DNA, the CDR3 is TGCGCCAGCAGCCCAGCGGTAGCGGGAGCCGCCTACGAGCAGTACTTC. It is translated as CASSPAVAGAAYEQYF.

This clonotype occurred many times. A read error may produce the germline difference seen at one junction end. The CDR3 nucleotides are TGTGCTAGCAGCTTAGCGTGGACAGGCAACAATGAGCAGTTCTTC. It codes for CASSLAWTGNNEQFF. The chain employs TRBV7-7 and TRBJ2-1, with TRBD1 identical over 7 bases. Per germline, CDR1 SSHAT and CDR2 FNYEAQ (reference sequence). This CDR3 comprises 15 residues.

V usage is TRBV14 and J usage is TRBJ1-2; D might be TRBD1 (5 bases). The V gene's germline CDR1 is SGHDN and CDR2 FVKESK. V was cut by 6 bases and J by 5 bases, with 16 bases left in between. The CDR3 has 14 amino acids. The CDR3 nucleotides read TGTGCCAGCAGTCGGATATCTGGGGGATATGGCTACACCTTC. It codes for CASSRISGGYGYTF. The whole variable domain, filled in from reference TRBV14 and TRBJ1-2, reads EAGVTQFPSHSVIEKGQTVTLRCDPISGHDNLYWYRRVMGKEIKFLLHFVKESKQDESGMPNNRFLAERTGGTYSTLKVQPAELEDSGVYFCASSRISGGYGYTFGSGTRLTVV.

The chain combines TRBV4-3 with TRBJ2-7; D remains ambiguous. The germline V gene encodes CDR1 LGHNA and CDR2 YSLEER. The CDR3 length is 14 residues. V was pared by 1 base and J by 6 bases, with 13 bases between. The CDR3 DNA is TGCGCCAGCAGCCAAGGGATAGGAATGGGCGAGCAGTACTTC. It specifies CASSQGIGMGEQYF.

The chain joins TRBV4-1 to TRBJ2-1; TRBD2 matches at 13 bases. Germline assignment: CDR1 MGHRA and CDR2 YSYEKL. V shed 1 base, J shed 10 bases, and the junction held 10 bases outside the gene matches. This CDR3 has 17 amino acids. The CDR3 spells CASSQGGELAGGPEQFF. CDR3 DNA sequence: TGCGCCAGCAGCCAAGGAGGCGAACTAGCGGGGGGGCCCGAGCAGTTCTTC.

V and J are TRBV20-1 and TRBJ2-5; D is possibly TRBD2 (5 bases). The CDR3 contains 12 residues. The germline CDR1 and CDR2 sequences are DFQATT and SNEGSKA (reference sequence). The V and J ends lost 4 bases and 5 bases respectively, with 11 bases between them. CDR3 nucleotide sequence: TGCAGTGCTACCCAGCAGCGGGAGACCCAGTACTTC. It yields the protein CSATQQRETQYF.

V gene TRBV19 combines with J gene TRBJ2-5, with D unclear. Germline V gene data show CDR1 as LNHDA and CDR2 as SQIVND (reference sequence). V was pared by 3 bases and J by 2 bases, with 1 base between. This CDR3 is built from 11 residues. The CDR3 nucleotides are TGTGCCAGTAGTATGCAAGAGACCCAGTACTTC. Translating it yields CASSMQETQYF.

This rearrangement joins TRBV4-3 to TRBJ2-7, with 8 bases matching TRBD1. The CDR3 has 15 residues. The germline gives CDR1 LGHNA, CDR2 YSLEER. The J segment lost 1 base and the V segment lost 1 base, leaving 3 bases of the junction unmatched. CDR3 protein: CASSQVTGASYEQYF. CDR3 DNA: TGCGCCAGCAGCCAAGTGACAGGGGCTTCCTACGAGCAGTACTTC.

The chain is built from TRBV12-5 and TRBJ1-1, with no clear D. The V and J ends lost 6 bases and 2 bases respectively, with 4 bases between them. This CDR3 spans 11 amino acids. Germline V gives CDR1 LGHNT, CDR2 FRNRAP. The CDR3 region has the DNA TGTGCTAGTGGCCTTAACACTGAAGCTTTCTTT. It yields the protein CASGLNTEAFF.

This chain connects TRBV4-1 to TRBJ2-3, with 8 bases matching TRBD1. V gave up 1 base and J gave up 4 bases; unmatched junction bases: 7. The CDR3 runs 16 residues. In germline, CDR1 is MGHRA, CDR2 YSYEKL. The CDR3 loop reads CASSQVMDRVADTQYF. Written as DNA, the CDR3 is TGCGCCAGCAGCCAAGTCATGGACAGGGTGGCAGATACGCAGTATTTT.

This clonotype has just a few counts. V is TRBV20-1 and J is TRBJ1-2, with TRBD1 as a possible D gene (5 bases). Germline CDR1 DFQATT, CDR2 SNEGSKA (reference sequence). This CDR3 spans 13 amino acids. CDR3 amino acids: CREGFDRFYGYTF. As DNA, the CDR3 is TGCAGGGAGGGTTTTGACAGATTCTATGGCTACACCTTC.

Many counts were recorded for this clonotype. The rearrangement joins TRBV20-1 to TRBJ2-7, with D uncertain. Per germline, CDR1 DFQATT and CDR2 SNEGSKA (reference sequence). V dropped 2 bases and J dropped 3 bases, with 11 bases sitting between them. CDR3 length: 13 residues. In DNA, the CDR3 is TGCAGTGCTAGAAAGGGTAATTTCTACGAGCAGTACTTC. Its translation is CSARKGNFYEQYF.

The chain combines TRBV4-3 with TRBJ2-1, with a possible D match to TRBD2 (5 bases). Per the germline V gene, CDR1 is LGHNA and CDR2 is YSLEER. The V gene lost 0 bases and the J gene lost 4 bases, with 16 bases spanning the gap. This CDR3 region has 17 residues. DNA of the CDR3: TGCGCCAGCAGCCAAGACCTAATGGAGCGGTATTACAATGAGCAGTTCTTC. Its protein is CASSQDLMERYYNEQFF.

This clonotype was counted between two and nine times. J is TRBJ1-2 and V is TRBV19; D is uncertain. The CDR3 is made up of 13 amino acids. Germline assignment: CDR1 LNHDA and CDR2 SQIVND (reference sequence). The V end was cut by 8 bases, the J end by 0 bases, with 10 bases between. Here the CDR3 reads CASEEGANYGYTF. The CDR3 nucleotides are TGTGCCAGTGAGGAGGGAGCTAACTATGGCTACACCTTC.

The chain links TRBV7-9 to TRBJ2-1; TRBD1 matches at 10 bases. Germline CDR1 and CDR2: SEHNR and FQNEAQ (reference sequence). The V gene end was trimmed by 3 bases and the J gene end by 4 bases; junction bases not matched to a gene: 12. The CDR3 covers 18 residues. In DNA form, the CDR3 reads TGTGCCAGCAGCTTTCCCGTCAGAAGGACAGGGGGATACAATGAGCAGTTCTTC. Translated: CASSFPVRRTGGYNEQFF.

The genes are TRBV29-1 and TRBJ2-7; D uncertain. The CDR3 spans 12 residues. CDR1 and CDR2 from the germline V gene are SQVTM and ANQGSEA. The V end was cut by 4 bases, the J end by 0 bases, with 7 bases between. In DNA, the CDR3 is TGCAGCGTTGGCCCGAGCTCCTACGAGCAGTACTTC. The encoded protein is CSVGPSSYEQYF.